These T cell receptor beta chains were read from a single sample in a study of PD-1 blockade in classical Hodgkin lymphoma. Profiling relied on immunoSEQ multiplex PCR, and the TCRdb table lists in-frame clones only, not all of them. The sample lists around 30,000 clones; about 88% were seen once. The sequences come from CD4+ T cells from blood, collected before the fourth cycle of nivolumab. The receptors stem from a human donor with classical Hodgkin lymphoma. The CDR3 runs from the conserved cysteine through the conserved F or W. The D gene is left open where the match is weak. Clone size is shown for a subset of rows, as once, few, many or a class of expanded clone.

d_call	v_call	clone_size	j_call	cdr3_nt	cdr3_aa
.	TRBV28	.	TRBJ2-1	TGTGCCAGCAGGCCGGGGGACAGACACTACAATGAGCAGTTCTTC	CASRPGDRHYNEQFF
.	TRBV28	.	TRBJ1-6	TGTGCCAGCAGTTCAACGGGGGGGCATTCCCTTCTCCCCCTCCACTTT	CASSSTGGHSLLPLHF
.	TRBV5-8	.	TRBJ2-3	TGTGCCAGCAGCTTGGGCCAAATAGGTCTGTATTTT	CASSLGQIGLYF
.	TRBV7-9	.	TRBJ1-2	TGTGCCAGCAGCTTGTCGTCGGATGGCTACACCTTC	CASSLSSDGYTF
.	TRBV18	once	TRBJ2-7	TGTGCCAGCTCACCCCTCTACGAGCAGTACTTC	CASSPLYEQYF
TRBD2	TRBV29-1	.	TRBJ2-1	TGCAGCGTGGAACTAGCGGGAGTTGCCAATGAGCAGTTCTTC	CSVELAGVANEQFF
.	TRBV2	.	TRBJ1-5	TGTGCCGGTGCCGGGTCTCCCAATCAGCCCCAGCATTTT	CAGAGSPNQPQHF
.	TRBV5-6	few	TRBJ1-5	TGTGCCAGCAGCTGGGGATCTAGCAATCAGCCCCAGCATTTT	CASSWGSSNQPQHF
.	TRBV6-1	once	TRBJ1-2	TGTGCCAGCAGTGAAAGTGGAATGGGCGGCTACACCTTC	CASSESGMGGYTF
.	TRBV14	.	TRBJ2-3	TGTGCCAGCAGCCCCGACACAGATACGCAGTATTTT	CASSPDTDTQYF
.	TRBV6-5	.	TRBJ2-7	TGTGCCAGCAGTTACTCGGCGGGTAGCTCCTACGAGCAGTACTTC	CASSYSAGSSYEQYF
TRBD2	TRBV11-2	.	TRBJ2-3	TGTGCCAGCAGCCGAACCATGGGACTAATTTCAGATACGCAGTATTTT	CASSRTMGLISDTQYF
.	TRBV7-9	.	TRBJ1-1	TGTGCCAGCAAATTAGTGGGGGGGACTGAAGCTTTCTTT	CASKLVGGTEAFF
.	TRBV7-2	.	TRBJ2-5	TGTGCCAGCAGCCAGACAGGAGAGACCCAGTACTTC	CASSQTGETQYF
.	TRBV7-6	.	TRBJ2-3	TGTGCCAGCAGCTTTCCTGCGGGAACTAGCACAGATACGCAGTATTTT	CASSFPAGTSTDTQYF
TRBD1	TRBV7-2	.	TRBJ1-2	TGTGCCAGCAGCTTAGGCCCCACAGGGGGCGGACCAACTGGGCATGGCTACACCTTC	CASSLGPTGGGPTGHGYTF
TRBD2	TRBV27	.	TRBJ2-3	TGTGCCAGCAGTTTCGTGGCGGGAGGAGCAGATACGCAGTATTTT	CASSFVAGGADTQYF
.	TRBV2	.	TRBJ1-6	TGTGCCAGCAGTGTAGCAGGGTTCAATTCACCCCTCCACTTT	CASSVAGFNSPLHF
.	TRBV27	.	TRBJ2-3	TGTGCCAGCAGTTTAATTGCGGGCGACGGTTGGGTACGAGATACGCAGTATTTT	CASSLIAGDGWVRDTQYF
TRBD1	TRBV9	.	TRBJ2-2	TGTGCCAGCAGCGGGCGGACAGGGGTTAACACCGGGGAGCTGTTTTTT	CASSGRTGVNTGELFF
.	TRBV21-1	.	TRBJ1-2	TGTGCCAGCAGCAACCCCCGCCCGGGTGGCTACACCTTC	CASSNPRPGGYTF
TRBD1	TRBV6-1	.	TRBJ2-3	TGTGCCAGCAGTGTATCCGGGACAGGAAACCCAGATACGCAGTATTTT	CASSVSGTGNPDTQYF
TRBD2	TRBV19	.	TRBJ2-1	TGTGCCAGTAGTCCCTCGCGGTGGACTAGCGGGATAGAGGAGCAGTTCTTC	CASSPSRWTSGIEEQFF
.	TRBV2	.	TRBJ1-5	TGTGCCAGCAGGGGGGATTATAGCAATCAGCCCCAGCATTTT	CASRGDYSNQPQHF
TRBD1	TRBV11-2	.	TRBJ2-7	TGTGCCAGCAGACGACAGGGCTCGAGTCCCGAGCAGTACTTC	CASRRQGSSPEQYF
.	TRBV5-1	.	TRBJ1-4	TGCGCCAGCAGAACCGGTATATCTGTTGGGGAAAAACTGTTTTTT	CASRTGISVGEKLFF
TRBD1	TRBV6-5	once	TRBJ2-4	TGTGCCAGCAGTCCGACCAGGGGGCGTCGAAACATTCAGTACTTC	CASSPTRGRRNIQYF
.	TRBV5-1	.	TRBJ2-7	TGCGCCAGCAGCTTGGGACAGGGGAGGGCCTACGAGCAGTACTTC	CASSLGQGRAYEQYF
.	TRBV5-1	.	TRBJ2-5	TGCGCCAGCAGCTTGGGGGGGCCAGCCCAACAAGAGACCCAGTACTTC	CASSLGGPAQQETQYF
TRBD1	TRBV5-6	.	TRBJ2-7	TGTGCCAGCAGCTTACAACGGGACAGGGGCCAGCAGTACTTC	CASSLQRDRGQQYF
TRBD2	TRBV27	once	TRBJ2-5	TGTGCCAGCAGTTTATCGGTTCCAAGCGGGAGTGAGACCCAGTACTTC	CASSLSVPSGSETQYF
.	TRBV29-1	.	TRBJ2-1	TGCAGCGTCCGACGGCCCCCGCGGAGCAATGAGCAGTTCTTC	CSVRRPPRSNEQFF
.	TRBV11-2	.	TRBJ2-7	TGTGCCAGCAGCATGAGCTCCTACGAGCAGTACTTC	CASSMSSYEQYF
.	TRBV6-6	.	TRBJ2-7	TGTGCCAGCAGTTGGGAGGGACAAAGCAACTACGAGCAGTACTTC	CASSWEGQSNYEQYF
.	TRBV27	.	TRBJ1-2	TGTGCCAGCAGTTTGTGGGGGGGCCACTATGGCTACACCTTC	CASSLWGGHYGYTF
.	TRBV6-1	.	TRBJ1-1	TGTGCCAGCAGTGAAGGGTACGGATTGAACACTGAAGCTTTCTTT	CASSEGYGLNTEAFF
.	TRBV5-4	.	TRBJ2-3	TGTGCCAGCAGCCTGGACGGTTCCCTAAGCCCAGATACGCAGTATTTT	CASSLDGSLSPDTQYF
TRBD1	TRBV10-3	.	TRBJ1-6	TGTGCCATCAGTGAGTCGAAGACAGGGTGGTTGGATTCACCCCTCCACTTT	CAISESKTGWLDSPLHF
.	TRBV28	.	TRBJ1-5	TGTGCCAGCAGCAGATCGGGACCGGCACTTCAGCCCCAGCATTTT	CASSRSGPALQPQHF
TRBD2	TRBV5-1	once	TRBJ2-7	TGCGCCAGCAGCTGGACTAGCGGGGGGCTCTACGAGCAGTACTTC	CASSWTSGGLYEQYF
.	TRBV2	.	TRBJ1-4	TGTGCCAGCAGTGAAACAGGCGATACACGAAAACTGTTTTTT	CASSETGDTRKLFF
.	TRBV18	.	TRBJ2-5	TGTGCCAGCTCGAATGCGGAGACCCAGTACTTC	CASSNAETQYF
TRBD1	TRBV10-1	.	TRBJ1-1	TGCGCCAGCAGTGAACACTGGACAGGCAGGAACACTGAAGCTTTCTTT	CASSEHWTGRNTEAFF
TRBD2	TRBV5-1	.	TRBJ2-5	TGCGCCAGCAGCTTGGTTTGGGGGGGACAAGAGACCCAGTACTTC	CASSLVWGGQETQYF
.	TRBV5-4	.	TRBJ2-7	TGTGCCAGCAGCCGACTAGATACAGACGAGCAGTACTTC	CASSRLDTDEQYF
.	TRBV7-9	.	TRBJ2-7	TGTGCCAGCAGCTTAAACGGCGAGCAGTACTTC	CASSLNGEQYF
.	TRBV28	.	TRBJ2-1	TGTGCCAGCAGTTTACTTCTAGCCGGGGGCAATGAGCAGTTCTTC	CASSLLLAGGNEQFF
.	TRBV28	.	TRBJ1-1	TGTGCCAGCAGTTTATGGATGGAAGCTTTCTTT	CASSLWMEAFF
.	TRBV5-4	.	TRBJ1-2	TGTGCCAGCAGCTCAAGGGGGGGTAACTATGGCTACACCTTC	CASSSRGGNYGYTF
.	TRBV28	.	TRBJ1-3	TGTGCCAGCAGCTTTGGAAACACCATATATTTT	CASSFGNTIYF
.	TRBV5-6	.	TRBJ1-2	TGTGCCAGCAGCTTGATCGGGATGGGTGGCTACACCTTC	CASSLIGMGGYTF
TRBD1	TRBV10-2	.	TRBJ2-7	TGCGCCAGCAGTGAGTCTCCACAGGGGGGGTACTTC	CASSESPQGGYF
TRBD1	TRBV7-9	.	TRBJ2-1	TGTGCCAGCAGCCCGGACAGGGTAGGTGGTGAGCAGTTCTTC	CASSPDRVGGEQFF
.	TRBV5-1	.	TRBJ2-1	TGCGCCAGCAGCTTAGCGGTTACTACCTACAATGAGCAGTTCTTC	CASSLAVTTYNEQFF
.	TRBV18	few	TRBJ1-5	TGTGCCAGCTCACCGGGAAATTATCAGCCCCAGCATTTT	CASSPGNYQPQHF
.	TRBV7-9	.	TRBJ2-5	TGTGCCAGCAGCTTATTAGGAACTAGTAAGGAGGCAGGGGAGACCCAGTACTTC	CASSLLGTSKEAGETQYF
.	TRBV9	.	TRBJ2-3	TGTGCCAGCAGCGTAGTTTCGGGAGATGGAATGGTAGATACGCAGTATTTT	CASSVVSGDGMVDTQYF